The present T cell receptor (beta chain) was sequenced within a study of T cells in Graves' hyperthyroidism and ophthalmopathy. Not enrolled were patients with uncontrolled infection, other autoimmune disease, pregnancy or lactation. This clonotype was counted many times. RNA transcripts were the template for amplifying TCR beta CDR3 regions. HTBI primers were the set used in a first-round RT-PCR of the TCR CDR3. TCRdb re-called the multiplex PCR reads through MiXCR, storing one row per CDR3 protein. The table records roughly 290,000 distinct CDR3 sequences, 13% of them present only once. Between the trimmed V and J ends, which lost 0 bases and 3 bases, there was a span of 10 bases. The CDR3 has 14 amino acids. Germline lookup yields CDR1 SGHKS and CDR2 YYEKEE (reference sequence).

The chain employs TRBV5-5 and TRBJ2-7; tentative D call: TRBD1 (6 bases). Material for sequencing was blood. The clonotype comes from a woman aged 25 to 39 with Graves' hyperthyroidism that later progressed to Graves' ophthalmopathy. The CDR3 nucleotides are TGTGCCAGCAGCTTGGCGAGGACAGACTACGAGCAGTACTTC. Protein product: CASSLARTDYEQYF.